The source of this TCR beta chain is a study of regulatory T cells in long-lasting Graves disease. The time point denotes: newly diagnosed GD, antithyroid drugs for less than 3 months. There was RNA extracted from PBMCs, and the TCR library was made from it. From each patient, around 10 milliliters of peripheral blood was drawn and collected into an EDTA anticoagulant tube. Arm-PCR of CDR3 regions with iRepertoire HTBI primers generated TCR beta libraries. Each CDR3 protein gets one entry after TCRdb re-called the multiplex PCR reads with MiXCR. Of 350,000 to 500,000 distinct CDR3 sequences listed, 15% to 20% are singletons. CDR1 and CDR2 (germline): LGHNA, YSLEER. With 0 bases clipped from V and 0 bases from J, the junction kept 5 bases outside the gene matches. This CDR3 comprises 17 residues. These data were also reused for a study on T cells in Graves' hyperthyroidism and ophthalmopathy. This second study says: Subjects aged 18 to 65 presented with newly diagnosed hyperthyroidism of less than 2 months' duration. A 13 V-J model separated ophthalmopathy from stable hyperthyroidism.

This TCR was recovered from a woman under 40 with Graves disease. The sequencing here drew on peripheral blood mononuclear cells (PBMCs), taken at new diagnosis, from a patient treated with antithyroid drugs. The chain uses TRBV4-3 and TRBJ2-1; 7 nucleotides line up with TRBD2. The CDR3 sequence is CASSQEPGGSSYNEQFF. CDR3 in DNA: TGCGCCAGCAGCCAAGAGCCGGGGGGATCCTCCTACAATGAGCAGTTCTTC.